The 30 T cell receptor beta chains presented below share a single source sample, sequenced in a study of T cells in narcolepsy. The assay was immunoSEQ multiplex PCR, and TCRdb's table has in-frame clones only and misses some. This sample has tens of thousands of clones; about 85% occur once, and the top ten carry 0.83%. Source material: CD45RA- memory CD4+ T cells from PBMCs. These receptors were obtained from a human donor with narcolepsy.

The V gene is TRBV6-1, the J gene TRBJ2-1, with D unclear. The CDR3 loop spans 15 amino acids. Trimming took 4 bases from V and 6 from J, leaving 16 bases between them. The germline gives CDR1 MNHNS, CDR2 SASEGT. CDR3 bases: TGTGCCAGCAGTGTCTCCCCTCAGGCCCGCAATGAGCAGTTCTTC. Residues: CASSVSPQARNEQFF.

DNA for the CDR3: TGTGCCAGCAGTGTGGGGACAGCTTATGGCTACACCTTC. This gives the protein CASSVGTAYGYTF. The chain couples TRBV2 to TRBJ1-2; 7 nucleotides line up with TRBD1. The CDR3 contains 13 residues. Per the germline V gene, CDR1 is SNHLY and CDR2 is FYNNEI. V lost 4 bases and J lost 5; bases outside the gene matches: 4.

The chain carries TRBV9 and TRBJ2-5; maybe TRBD1 (6 bases). Trimming removed 2 bases from V and 3 bases from J, with 14 bases in between. The germline V gene encodes CDR1 SGDLS and CDR2 YYNGEE. CDR3 length equals 15 residues. CDR3 nucleotide sequence: TGTGCCAGCAGCGTTAGCCCCCGGACAGAAGAGACCCAGTACTTC. Encoded protein: CASSVSPRTEETQYF.

To note about this clone: A read error may produce the germline difference seen at one junction end. CDR3 DNA: TGTGCTAGCAGCTTCGGGGGAGGATACACCGGGGAGCTGTTTTTT. Protein: CASSFGGGYTGELFF. The V and J genes are TRBV7-7 and TRBJ2-2, with a tentative D call TRBD2 (6 bases). The CDR3 totals 15 residues. Germline V lookup: CDR1 SSHAT, CDR2 FNYEAQ (reference sequence).

The chain couples TRBV7-2 to TRBJ2-5, with D possibly matching TRBD2 (6 bases). CDR3 length: 15 residues. CDR1 SGHTA and CDR2 FQGNSA come from the germline V gene. The germline V and J ends were trimmed by 5 bases and 6 bases, with 19 bases remaining between them. The CDR3 DNA sequence: TGTGCCAGCAGCGGGCGCCGTAGCGGCTCGCAGACCCAGTACTTC. Its translation: CASSGRRSGSQTQYF.

The chain is built from TRBV19 and TRBJ1-2, with 8 bases identical to TRBD1. This CDR3 has 14 amino acids. In germline, CDR1 is LNHDA, CDR2 SQIVND (reference sequence). J was trimmed by 6 bases and V by 4 bases; bases with no gene match: 7. The CDR3 reads CASSTRGRRHGYTF. The CDR3 DNA sequence: TGTGCCAGTAGTACCAGGGGGCGAAGGCATGGCTACACCTTC.

This chain joins TRBV5-1 and TRBJ1-6; D might be TRBD1 (5 bases). The V end lost 4 bases, the J end lost 7 bases, and 18 bases lay between the germline ends. The length of the CDR3 is 16 residues. Per germline, CDR1 SGHRS and CDR2 YFSETQ. This chain's CDR3 is CASSAIMRGRNSPLHF. The CDR3 DNA reads as TGCGCCAGCAGCGCCATAATGCGGGGGAGAAATTCACCCCTCCACTTT.

For the CDR3, the DNA is TGTGCCAGCAGCACCGGGGTCTCTGGAAACACCATATATTTT. Protein: CASSTGVSGNTIYF. The chain uses TRBV6-5 and TRBJ1-3; D is uncertain. Trimming removed 6 bases at V and 0 bases at J, with 9 bases between. The germline V gene has CDR1 MNHEY and CDR2 SVGAGI. This CDR3 region has 14 residues.

The chain recombines TRBV10-2 with TRBJ2-5; D unresolved. Trimming took 6 bases from V and 5 from J, leaving 10 bases between them. CDR1 and CDR2 (germline): WSHSY, SAAADI. The CDR3 is made up of 12 amino acids. The CDR3 is CASRPGSETQYF. In DNA form, the CDR3 reads TGCGCCAGCAGACCTGGTAGTGAGACCCAGTACTTC.

The chain combines TRBV5-1 with TRBJ2-3; perhaps TRBD2 as D (6 bases). V dropped 4 bases and J dropped 0 bases, with 12 bases sitting between them. The CDR3 sequence is 15 residues long. Germline lookup yields CDR1 SGHRS and CDR2 YFSETQ. CDR3 DNA sequence: TGCGCCAGCAGCCGGGACTTCCCTAGCACAGATACGCAGTATTTT. Translated: CASSRDFPSTDTQYF. Full variable domain (outside the CDR3, taken from reference TRBV5-1 and TRBJ2-3): KAGVTQTPRYLIKTRGQQVTLSCSPISGHRSVSWYQQTPGQGLQFLFEYFSETQRNKGNFPGRFSGRQFSNSRSEMNVSTLELGDSALYLCASSRDFPSTDTQYFGPGTRLTVL.

The CDR3 DNA reads TGCGCCAGCAGCTCTTTAGCGGGGCACACAGATACGCAGTATTTT. This sequence encodes CASSSLAGHTDTQYF. The chain carries TRBV5-1 and TRBJ2-3; 8 nucleotides agree with TRBD2. CDR3 length: 15 amino acids. CDR1 and CDR2 (germline): SGHRS, YFSETQ. The J segment lost 2 bases and the V segment lost 3 bases, leaving 5 bases of the junction unmatched.

The gene calls are TRBV19 and TRBJ1-1, with TRBD1 identical over 9 bases. The CDR3 runs 16 residues. CDR1 and CDR2 (germline): LNHDA, SQIVND (reference sequence). Germline trimming cut 6 bases from V and 2 bases from J; bases unmatched to any gene: 10. As DNA, the CDR3 is TGTGCCAGTAGCCCCCTTACAGGGGGCGCCAACACTGAAGCTTTCTTT. Translation gives CASSPLTGGANTEAFF. Drawing the rest from reference TRBV19 and TRBJ1-1, the complete variable domain is DGGITQSPKYLFRKEGQNVTLSCEQNLNHDAMYWYRQDPGQGLRLIYYSQIVNDFQKGDIAEGYSVSREKKESFPLTVTSAQKNPTAFYLCASSPLTGGANTEAFFGQGTRLTVV.

V is TRBV4-3 and J is TRBJ1-2; D possibly corresponds to TRBD1 (5 bases). This CDR3 spans 16 amino acids. V lost 1 base and J 3 bases, leaving 15 bases between the germline ends. The germline V gene encodes CDR1 LGHNA and CDR2 YSLEER. Written as DNA, the CDR3 is TGCGCCAGCAGCCAAGGGAGAGCTTCAGGGCACTATGGCTACACCTTC. Residues: CASSQGRASGHYGYTF.

The chain couples TRBV19 to TRBJ1-5; the D is unclear. Germline loops: CDR1 LNHDA, CDR2 SQIVND (reference sequence). V lost 8 bases to trimming and J lost 10 bases, with 12 bases between them. This CDR3 comprises 11 residues. CDR3 protein: CASLGSGPQHF. CDR3 DNA: TGTGCCAGTCTGGGGTCGGGCCCCCAGCATTTT.

This chain uses TRBV30 with TRBJ1-1; D unresolved. The V end lost 5 bases, the J end lost 2 bases, and 9 bases lay between the germline ends. Germline V gene data show CDR1 as GTSNPN and CDR2 as SVGIG (reference sequence). This CDR3 comprises 12 residues. Written as DNA, the CDR3 is TGTGCCTGGTTTGACATCAACACTGAAGCTTTCTTT. Its translation: CAWFDINTEAFF.

V usage is TRBV7-9 and J usage is TRBJ2-1; D may be TRBD2 (6 bases). Germline V gene data show CDR1 as SEHNR and CDR2 as FQNEAQ (reference sequence). The CDR3 consists of 14 residues. V lost 6 bases and J 13 bases, leaving 22 bases between the germline ends. The CDR3 is CASRETGGGAVQFF. The CDR3 DNA reads TGTGCCAGCAGGGAAACAGGAGGAGGGGCCGTCCAGTTCTTC. Full variable domain (remainder filled in from reference TRBV7-9 and TRBJ2-1): DTGVSQNPRHKITKRGQNVTFRCDPISEHNRLYWYRQTLGQGPEFLTYFQNEAQLEKSRLLSDRFSAERPKGSFSTLEIQRTEQGDSAMYLCASRETGGGAVQFFGPGTRLTVL.

CDR3 loop: CASSFRAGNQPQHF. The CDR3, as DNA: TGTGCCAGCAGTTTCCGAGCAGGCAATCAGCCCCAGCATTTT. The chain has TRBV6-5 and TRBJ1-5; D is ambiguous. The germline gives CDR1 MNHEY, CDR2 SVGAGI. The CDR3 covers 14 residues. The germline V and J ends were trimmed by 4 bases and 2 bases, with 9 bases remaining between them.

This clone was seen once. This chain connects TRBV7-9 to TRBJ2-1, with TRBD2 matching over 8 bases. Germline loops: CDR1 SEHNR, CDR2 FQNEAQ (reference sequence). This CDR3 comprises 15 residues. The V gene end was trimmed by 4 bases and the J gene end by 8 bases; junction bases not matched to a gene: 10. The CDR3 is CASSSSGREVDEQFF. The CDR3 nucleotides read TGTGCCAGCAGCTCCTCGGGGCGGGAGGTCGATGAGCAGTTCTTC.

The gene calls are TRBV30 and TRBJ1-2; D is uncertain. The CDR3 runs to 12 residues. V was clipped by 1 base and J by 4 bases, with 7 bases between them. Germline-derived CDR1 and CDR2 are GTSNPN and SVGIG (reference sequence). The CDR3 region has the DNA TGTGCCTGGAGTGGGCAGTTCTATGGCTACACCTTC. Protein: CAWSGQFYGYTF.

The rearrangement links TRBV5-4 to TRBJ2-2; 9 bases align to TRBD1. V lost 3 bases, J lost 6 bases, and 12 bases stayed unmatched. CDR3 size: 17 residues. Germline assignment: CDR1 SGHNT and CDR2 YYREEE (reference sequence). The CDR3 protein is CASSSHRQGGFPGELFF. The CDR3 coding sequence is TGTGCCAGCAGCTCCCACCGACAGGGGGGTTTTCCCGGGGAGCTGTTTTTT.

This clone was seen a single time. This CDR3 reads CSALLNSYEQYF. CDR3 in DNA: TGCAGCGCCCTTCTCAACTCCTACGAACAGTACTTC. This rearrangement joins TRBV29-1 to TRBJ2-5; D gene ambiguous. Germline V lookup: CDR1 SQVTM, CDR2 ANQGSEA. V lost 7 bases and J 11 bases, leaving 20 bases between the germline ends. This CDR3 has 12 amino acids.

This chain links TRBV27 with TRBJ1-2; 7 bases agree with TRBD1. Germline CDR1 and CDR2: MNHEY and SMNVEV (reference sequence). The junction had 8 bases not matched to a gene; V was cut back by 10 bases and J by 0 bases. The CDR3 covers 14 residues. The CDR3, as DNA: TGTGCCACCCGGGACAGTCCTTCTAACTATGGCTACACCTTC. Its protein product is CATRDSPSNYGYTF.

CDR3 in amino acids: CASSPSGGGTEAFF. The CDR3 region has the DNA TGTGCCAGCTCACCATCCGGGGGCGGGACTGAAGCTTTCTTT. This chain uses TRBV18 with TRBJ1-1; D is possibly TRBD1 (6 bases). This CDR3 has 14 amino acids. The V end was cut by 2 bases, the J end by 5 bases, with 12 bases between. Germline V gene lookup returns CDR1 KGHSH and CDR2 LQKENI.

This sequence joins TRBV4-3 and TRBJ2-7; a weak D match, TRBD2 (5 bases). The germline V and J ends were trimmed by 1 base and 5 bases, with 12 bases remaining between them. Germline V CDR1 and CDR2: LGHNA, YSLEER. The CDR3 has 14 residues. The CDR3 here is CASSQAGSEDEQYF. The CDR3 DNA is TGCGCCAGCAGCCAAGCGGGGTCCGAAGACGAGCAGTACTTC.

The chain recombines TRBV7-3 with TRBJ2-1; 12 nucleotides agree with TRBD2. V dropped 1 base and J dropped 6; count of bases not matched to a gene: 7. This CDR3 region has 17 residues. Looked up from germline, CDR1 is SGHTA and CDR2 is FQGTGA. The chain's CDR3 is CASSLNPLAGGFNEQFF. For the CDR3, the DNA is TGTGCCAGCAGCTTAAACCCACTAGCGGGGGGTTTCAATGAGCAGTTCTTC.

The V and J genes are TRBV16 and TRBJ2-3; 7 bases are a match to TRBD2. Germline loops: CDR1 KGHSY, CDR2 FQNENV. CDR3 length equals 15 residues. V shed 2 bases, J shed 6 bases, and the junction held 8 bases outside the gene matches. CDR3 nucleotide sequence: TGTGCCAGCAGCCAAGATCGTGGGACTAAGGATACGCAGTATTTT. Its translation is CASSQDRGTKDTQYF.

CDR3 protein: CASHIDRDQSPLHF. The CDR3 coding sequence is TGTGCCAGCCACATCGACAGGGACCAATCACCCCTCCACTTT. The chain links TRBV5-4 to TRBJ1-6; TRBD1 aligns across 7 bases. Germline-derived CDR1 and CDR2 are SGHNT and YYREEE (reference sequence). The trim removed 7 bases at V and 10 bases at J, leaving 11 bases unmatched. This CDR3 comprises 14 residues.

The V call is TRBV11-2, the J call TRBJ2-5; weak D call: TRBD1 (6 bases). This CDR3 contains 14 residues. Trimming took off 5 bases at V and 2 bases at J, with 12 bases between the two ends. Germline V gives CDR1 SGHAT, CDR2 FQNNGV. CDR3 nucleotide sequence: TGTGCCAGCAGCCCAGTGGGGGCACAAGAGACCCAGTACTTC. Translating it yields CASSPVGAQETQYF.

This sequence joins TRBV7-9 and TRBJ2-1, with TRBD2 matching over 9 bases. V shed 1 base and J 3 bases; nucleotides not matched to a gene: 1. This CDR3 region has 15 residues. The germline CDR1 and CDR2 sequences are SEHNR and FQNEAQ (reference sequence). This CDR3 is CASSLGGRVYNEQFF. The CDR3 nucleotides are TGTGCCAGCAGCTTAGGCGGGAGGGTCTACAATGAGCAGTTCTTC. Together with reference TRBV7-9 and TRBJ2-1, the CDR3 gives the full variable domain: DTGVSQNPRHKITKRGQNVTFRCDPISEHNRLYWYRQTLGQGPEFLTYFQNEAQLEKSRLLSDRFSAERPKGSFSTLEIQRTEQGDSAMYLCASSLGGRVYNEQFFGPGTRLTVL.

This clone was detected once. The chain employs TRBV9 and TRBJ1-6, with D perhaps TRBD1 (5 bases). V was pared by 4 bases and J by 0 bases, with 11 bases between. This CDR3 comprises 16 residues. The germline V gene encodes CDR1 SGDLS and CDR2 YYNGEE. The CDR3 is CASSPGGSSYNSPLHF. In DNA form, the CDR3 reads TGTGCCAGCAGCCCCGGGGGGAGCTCCTATAATTCACCCCTCCACTTT.